Below, 15 T cell receptor beta chains from the same sample are listed, as sequenced in a study of cytomegalovirus exposure and HLA in healthy donors. The PCR employed 60 Vbeta primers together with 13 Jbeta primers. Here immunoSEQ multiplex PCR was the method, and the copy in TCRdb shows in-frame clones only, minus some. The sample gives approximately 89,000 clones, 76% of which show up once; over 1.1% is in the top ten. Source material: PBMCs. These receptors all come from a male donor in good health and CMV-seronegative.

The chain uses TRBV19 and TRBJ1-3; 9 bases are a match to TRBD1. This CDR3 is built from 14 residues. Germline-derived CDR1 and CDR2 are LNHDA and SQIVND (reference sequence). V dropped 7 bases and J dropped 3; count of bases not matched to a gene: 4. The CDR3 loop reads CASKGQGLGNTIYF. The CDR3 DNA follows: TGTGCCAGTAAGGGACAGGGACTTGGAAACACCATATATTTT.

This clone appeared a single time. The genes are TRBV5-1 and TRBJ1-3; D is possibly TRBD1 (6 bases). V was clipped by 4 bases and J by 1 base, with 9 bases between them. Germline CDR1 SGHRS, CDR2 YFSETQ. There are 14 residues in the CDR3. As DNA, the CDR3 is TGCGCCAGCAGCCTACAGGGATCTGGAAACACCATATATTTT. Its translation is CASSLQGSGNTIYF.

This chain joins TRBV6-6 and TRBJ1-1, with D possibly matching TRBD1 (6 bases). V dropped 5 bases and J dropped 3 bases, with 16 bases sitting between them. The germline V gene encodes CDR1 MNHNY and CDR2 SVGAGI (reference sequence). There are 15 residues in the CDR3. The CDR3 here is CASSPQQGIDTEAFF. Here the CDR3 DNA reads TGTGCCAGCAGTCCTCAACAGGGCATAGACACTGAAGCTTTCTTT.

Written as DNA, the CDR3 is TGTGCCAGCAGCTACTCTAGCGGGAGCTCCTACAATGAGCAGTTCTTC. Encoded protein: CASSYSSGSSYNEQFF. The gene calls are TRBV13 and TRBJ2-1, with 10 bases aligning to TRBD2. Germline CDR1 is PRHDT and CDR2 is FYEKMQ (reference sequence). This CDR3 is built from 16 residues. V was clipped by 4 bases and J by 0 bases; unmatched bases: 3.

This clone was seen once. V usage is TRBV4-3 and J usage is TRBJ2-7; a weak D match, TRBD1 (5 bases). The V gene's germline CDR1 is LGHNA and CDR2 YSLEER. V was trimmed by 0 bases and J by 7 bases, leaving 10 bases between them. The CDR3 sequence is 13 residues long. CDR3 in amino acids: CASSQDAAGEQYF. The CDR3 nucleotides read TGCGCCAGCAGCCAAGACGCCGCAGGGGAGCAGTACTTC.

The V gene is TRBV29-1, the J gene TRBJ1-3, with a weak D call TRBD1 (5 bases). The CDR3 contains 14 residues. In germline, CDR1 is SQVTM, CDR2 ANQGSEA. V lost 1 base and J lost 3, with 10 bases in between. In nucleotides, the CDR3 is TGCAGCGTTGAAGTTGGGGCAGATGGAAACACCATATATTTT. Protein: CSVEVGADGNTIYF.

This chain joins TRBV5-6 and TRBJ1-1; no firm D call. Germline V gene data show CDR1 as SGHDT and CDR2 as YYEEEE. V was cut by 4 bases and J by 4 bases, with 14 bases left in between. The CDR3 sequence is 14 residues long. Here the CDR3 DNA reads TGTGCCAGCAGCCTACCTTCCGGGGTCACTGAAGCTTTCTTT. Translated, it gives CASSLPSGVTEAFF. Supplemented by reference TRBV5-6 and TRBJ1-1, the full variable domain reads DAGVTQSPTHLIKTRGQQVTLRCSPKSGHDTVSWYQQALGQGPQFIFQYYEEEERQRGNFPDRFSGHQFPNYSSELNVNALLLGDSALYLCASSLPSGVTEAFFGQGTRLTVV.

This sequence joins TRBV7-9 and TRBJ1-1; 7 bases are shared with TRBD1. CDR1 and CDR2 (germline): SEHNR, FQNEAQ (reference sequence). CDR3 length: 17 residues. V dropped 5 bases and J dropped 2; count of bases not matched to a gene: 14. CDR3 bases: TGTGCCAGCAGCCGGTGGACAGGTCGATTATATAACACTGAAGCTTTCTTT. It translates to CASSRWTGRLYNTEAFF.

This clone was detected a few times. CDR3 sequence: CASSPQQGKWGPVSYGYTF. The CDR3 DNA reads TGCGCCAGCAGCCCACAACAGGGGAAGTGGGGTCCGGTTTCCTATGGCTACACCTTC. The genes are TRBV4-1 and TRBJ1-2; 7 bases are shared with TRBD1. The CDR3 extends over 19 amino acids. The V gene's germline CDR1 is MGHRA and CDR2 YSYEKL. V was clipped by 4 bases and J by 4 bases; unmatched bases: 21.

The rearrangement joins TRBV5-6 to TRBJ1-2, with 9 bases aligning to TRBD1. Germline trimming cut 4 bases from V and 7 bases from J; bases unmatched to any gene: 5. This CDR3 contains 13 residues. The germline V gene encodes CDR1 SGHDT and CDR2 YYEEEE. The CDR3 protein is CASSPGQGLGYTF. For the CDR3, the DNA is TGTGCCAGCAGCCCGGGACAGGGTCTTGGCTACACCTTC.

The chain has TRBV29-1 and TRBJ1-1; tentatively, D is TRBD1 (5 bases). CDR1 is SQVTM, CDR2 ANQGSEA, per germline. This CDR3 comprises 12 residues. Trimming left V 6 bases short and J 3 bases short, with 11 bases between. CDR3 nucleotides: TGCAGCGTGCGTCCCAGGGACACTGAAGCTTTCTTT. Translating it yields CSVRPRDTEAFF. Combining the CDR3 with reference TRBV29-1 and TRBJ1-1 gives the whole variable domain SAVISQKPSRDICQRGTSLTIQCQVDSQVTMMFWYRQQPGQSLTLIATANQGSEATYESGFVIDKFPISRPNLTFSTLTVSNMSPEDSSIYLCSVRPRDTEAFFGQGTRLTVV.

The rearrangement joins TRBV5-1 to TRBJ1-3, with 8 bases lining up with TRBD1. From germline, CDR1 is SGHRS and CDR2 YFSETQ. The CDR3 totals 16 residues. The junction had 8 bases not matched to a gene; V was cut back by 2 bases and J by 4 bases. CDR3 sequence: CASSLDPQGAGNTIYF. The CDR3 DNA reads TGCGCCAGCAGCTTAGATCCTCAGGGGGCCGGAAACACCATATATTTT.

The gene calls are TRBV7-6 and TRBJ2-1; 7 bases line up with TRBD1. Germline assignment: CDR1 SGHVS and CDR2 FNYEAQ. V shed 5 bases, J shed 9 bases, and the junction held 10 bases outside the gene matches. This CDR3 has 14 residues. The CDR3 DNA follows: TGTGCCAGCAGCCCTCAAGGGGGCCACGGTGAGCAGTTCTTC. This gives the protein CASSPQGGHGEQFF.

The chain links TRBV5-4 to TRBJ1-1; TRBD1 matches 8 bases. This CDR3 is 15 amino acids long. In germline, CDR1 is SGHNT, CDR2 YYREEE (reference sequence). J lost 4 bases, V lost 3 bases, and 8 bases had no gene match. The CDR3 protein is CASSYVIRGRTEAFF. DNA of the CDR3: TGTGCCAGCAGCTACGTAATCAGGGGGCGCACTGAAGCTTTCTTT.

The chain uses TRBV5-5 and TRBJ2-1; weak D call: TRBD1 (5 bases). Germline values: CDR1 SGHKS, CDR2 YYEKEE (reference sequence). V was pared by 2 bases and J by 8 bases, with 17 bases between. The CDR3 runs to 15 residues. The chain's CDR3 is CASSFQQVGSDEQFF. As DNA, the CDR3 is TGTGCCAGCAGCTTTCAACAGGTGGGTTCGGATGAGCAGTTCTTC.